This TCR beta chain emerged from a study of cytomegalovirus exposure and HLA in healthy donors. Study results and limitations: Listed as cytomegalovirus-associated were approximately 160 TCR beta chains. TCR beta V segments were, for the most part, productive about 87% or about 30% of the time in an earlier analysis. A later analysis showed HLA-associated TCR beta chains outstripping equally common others in clonal expansion.

PCR used 60 Vbeta primers and 13 Jbeta primers. Generated by immunoSEQ multiplex PCR, the TCRdb table keeps only in-frame clones and is missing some. This repertoire shows under 300,000 clones, 80% to 85% found once; its top ten account for almost 8%. Germline values: CDR1 LGHNA, CDR2 YNFKEQ. After removal of 1 base from V and 0 bases from J, the junction contained 7 bases not matched to a gene. CDR3 size: 18 residues. Each donor was healthy, and each was a bone marrow donor. Notes on this clone: Its antigen is as yet unknown.

The TCR originated in a woman aged 55-75 years in good health and CMV-seropositive. The rearrangement links TRBV4-2 to TRBJ2-7; 12 bases fit TRBD2. The sample comprised PBMCs. CDR3 nucleotides: TGTGCCAGCAGCCAAGTTGGACTAGCGGGACGTAGCTCCTACGAGCAGTACTTC. This codes for CASSQVGLAGRSSYEQYF.